The rows below give T cell receptor beta chains drawn from one sample of a study of neurological immune-mediated disorders. TCRdb used MiXCR to reprocess the 5' RACE reads, holding one entry per CDR3 protein. The sample lists fewer than 40,000 distinct CDR3 sequences, about 4.1% occurring once. The specimen sequenced was CD4+ T cells from blood. The receptor set was obtained from a woman aged 35 to 49 in good health. The CDR3 runs from the conserved cysteine through the conserved F or W. The order of the fields is V gene, J gene, CDR3 protein.

TRBV7-8,TRBJ2-3,CASSAISARDTQYF
TRBV20-1,TRBJ2-1,CSARDARLGSHNEQFF
TRBV5-6,TRBJ2-2,CASSLTGDTGELFF
TRBV20-1,TRBJ2-7,CSAAQGSSYEQYF
TRBV5-1,TRBJ2-4,CASSRNYGDRANIQYF
TRBV20-1,TRBJ1-5,CSAINRDGGNQPQHF
TRBV3-1,TRBJ1-1,CASSRGTTEAFF
TRBV7-2,TRBJ1-5,CASSLGRRVQPQHF
TRBV4-1,TRBJ2-2,CASSQPGGSTGELFF
TRBV12-3/TRBV12-4,TRBJ1-1,CATSDQNGGAEAFF
TRBV28,TRBJ1-5,CASSWERQRNQPQHF
TRBV11-2,TRBJ2-2,CASSLDPMEGTGELFF
TRBV6-5,TRBJ2-3,CASSSDSGGTQYF
TRBV7-9,TRBJ2-3,CASSHHRGRTDTQYF
TRBV20-1,TRBJ2-1,CSARDVGRKANEQFF
TRBV10-3,TRBJ2-1,CAISGTAYNEQFF
TRBV28,TRBJ1-2,CASSLWGATGYTF
TRBV3-1,TRBJ2-2,CASSRLTTGELFF
TRBV3-1,TRBJ1-2,CASSQETFYGYTF